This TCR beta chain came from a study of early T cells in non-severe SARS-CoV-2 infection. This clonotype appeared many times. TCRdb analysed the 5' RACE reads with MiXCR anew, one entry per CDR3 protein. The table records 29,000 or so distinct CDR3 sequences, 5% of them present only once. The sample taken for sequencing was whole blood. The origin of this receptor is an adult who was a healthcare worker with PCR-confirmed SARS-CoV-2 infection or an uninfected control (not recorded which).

The CDR3 DNA reads TGTGCCAGCAGCTCGGGACAGTCCTACGAGCAGTACTTC. Translation: CASSSGQSYEQYF. This sequence joins TRBV28 and TRBJ2-7; 7 bases match TRBD1. CDR1 and CDR2 (germline): MDHEN, SYDVKM. The CDR3 extends over 13 amino acids. V trimming: 6 bases; J trimming: 1 base; junction bases outside the gene matches: 3.